This T cell receptor (beta chain) was observed in a study of blood T cell repertoires in COVID-19. Study-level information: T cells, B-cell-depleted T cells, or PBMCs provided the cDNA or gDNA that served as material.

Repertoires were generated with immunoSEQ multiplex PCR, while TCRdb's copy carries only in-frame clones and drops some. Of hundreds of thousands of clones in the sample, more than 75% were seen once. What the recovered Cohort 3 donors had was two negative PCRs, clearance, or symptom resolution. This CDR3 is 15 amino acids long. Germline CDR1 SGHTA, CDR2 FQGNSA. The J segment lost 8 bases and the V segment lost 5 bases, leaving 11 bases of the junction unmatched. This clonotype was sampled from a woman in her forties or fifties who had recovered from COVID-19. Sequencing was carried out using PBMCs or T cells enriched from blood (not recorded which). The rearrangement links TRBV7-2 to TRBJ2-4; 8 nucleotides line up with TRBD2. CDR3: CASSLGGSGRYIQYF. Written as DNA, the CDR3 is TGTGCCAGCAGCCTCGGGGGCAGCGGGAGATACATTCAGTACTTC.